This TCR beta chain was obtained from a study of blood T cell repertoires in COVID-19. Allocation to cohorts depended on clinical history reported by the participants. TCRdb keeps only in-frame clones here, not all; method: immunoSEQ multiplex PCR. Found here are around 230,000 clones, under 90% of them singletons; the top ten hold around 4%. This clone occurred once. The receptor comes from a woman in her twenties or thirties with acute COVID-19. Sequenced sample: PBMCs or T cells enriched from blood (not recorded which).

CDR3 nucleotide sequence: TGTGCCACCTTGACTAACAGGGCTGGGGATTCACCCCTCCACTTT. This codes for CATLTNRAGDSPLHF. The chain carries TRBV6-5 and TRBJ1-6, with D tentatively TRBD1 (6 bases). This CDR3 is 15 amino acids long. The V gene lost 10 bases and the J gene lost 8 bases, with 21 bases spanning the gap. Germline V gene sequence: CDR1 MNHEY, CDR2 SVGAGI.